This TCR beta chain comes out of a study of cytomegalovirus exposure and HLA in healthy donors. Amplification used 60 Vbeta primers and 13 Jbeta primers. Sequencing was performed with immunoSEQ multiplex PCR; in TCRdb, only in-frame clones are kept and a portion is missing. The data contain 210,000 or so clones, 60% to 80% of them singletons. The length of the CDR3 is 16 residues. The V and J ends lost 0 bases and 0 bases, in that order; junction bases with no gene match: 5. The V gene's germline CDR1 is SGHRS and CDR2 YFSETQ. Specimen: PBMCs. V usage is TRBV5-1 and J usage is TRBJ2-5, with 7 bases identical to TRBD2. The TCR was taken from a man between 18 and 35 years old in good health and CMV-seronegative. CDR3 residues: CASSLVIGGYQETQYF. CDR3 bases: TGCGCCAGCAGCTTGGTTATCGGGGGGTACCAAGAGACCCAGTACTTC.